The 10 T cell receptor beta chains listed next were all sequenced from one sample in a study of shared clonotypes between healthy human individuals. CD45RO-negative, CCR7-selected cells formed the naive CD8 fraction, which excluded terminally differentiated effector memory CD45RA+ cells. The data were produced by immunoSEQ multiplex PCR, yet TCRdb's version contains in-frame clones alone and is incomplete. The repertoire has a few million clones, about 93% of them found once; the top ten carry around 1.8%. Material: naive CD8+ T cells from PBMCs. These receptors all stem from a man between 18 and 29 years old in good health. Some clones in this sample may be carry-over from other donors' samples.

V and J are TRBV11-2 and TRBJ2-3, with 11 bases aligning to TRBD1. This CDR3 is built from 16 residues. Germline CDR1 is SGHAT and CDR2 is FQNNGV. Trimming removed 4 bases from V and 2 bases from J; junction bases left unmatched: 5. CDR3 in DNA: TGTGCCAGCAGCTCCTGGACAGGGGGCCCCACAGATACGCAGTATTTT. It translates to CASSSWTGGPTDTQYF.

The V and J genes are TRBV28 and TRBJ2-3; 7 positions agree with TRBD1. The junction had 4 bases not matched to a gene; V was cut back by 1 base and J by 6 bases. Germline V CDR1 and CDR2: MDHEN, SYDVKM. CDR3 length: 14 amino acids. The CDR3 region has the DNA TGTGCCAGCAGTTTATCGGGCAGGGGGGATACGCAGTATTTT. It is translated as CASSLSGRGDTQYF.

Concerning this clone: The same CDR3 is also encoded by other DNA sequences in this sample. The chain carries TRBV5-1 and TRBJ1-2; TRBD1 is a possible D gene (5 bases). Per the germline V gene, CDR1 is SGHRS and CDR2 is YFSETQ. The CDR3 spans 14 residues. Trimming cost V 0 bases and J 2 bases, with 8 bases left between them. CDR3 loop: CASSLAGPNYGYTF. For the CDR3, the DNA is TGCGCCAGCAGCTTGGCGGGACCGAACTATGGCTACACCTTC. Based on the CDR3 plus reference TRBV5-1 and TRBJ1-2, the full variable domain is KAGVTQTPRYLIKTRGQQVTLSCSPISGHRSVSWYQQTPGQGLQFLFEYFSETQRNKGNFPGRFSGRQFSNSRSEMNVSTLELGDSALYLCASSLAGPNYGYTFGSGTRLTVV.

The V call is TRBV7-9, the J call TRBJ2-5; no reliable D call. The CDR3 totals 11 residues. In germline, CDR1 is SEHNR, CDR2 FQNEAQ (reference sequence). V lost 1 base to trimming and J lost 7 bases, with 4 bases between them. CDR3 DNA sequence: TGTGCCAGCAGCTTAGGAGTGACCCAGTACTTC. Residues: CASSLGVTQYF.

The V gene is TRBV4-2, the J gene TRBJ2-7; 9 bases match TRBD2. The CDR3 covers 16 residues. Germline V CDR1 and CDR2: LGHNA, YNFKEQ. V lost 4 bases and J lost 2; bases outside the gene matches: 9. The CDR3 sequence is CASSPTMTSGPYEQYF. DNA for the CDR3: TGTGCCAGCAGCCCAACCATGACTAGCGGTCCCTACGAGCAGTACTTC.

The chain uses TRBV7-6 and TRBJ2-7; 7 nucleotides line up with TRBD1. The germline gives CDR1 SGHVS, CDR2 FNYEAQ. There are 15 residues in the CDR3. Trimming at V came to 3 bases and at J to 3 bases, leaving 8 bases not matched to a gene. This CDR3 reads CASSFPEGGSYEQYF. CDR3 coding DNA: TGTGCCAGCAGCTTCCCTGAAGGGGGCAGCTACGAGCAGTACTTC.

The CDR3 DNA follows: TGTGCCAGCAGTTTATTACCGGGGACAGGGGGCCCCTACGAGCAGTACTTC. Protein sequence: CASSLLPGTGGPYEQYF. This rearrangement joins TRBV27 to TRBJ2-7; TRBD1 aligns across 12 bases. Trimming at V came to 1 base and at J to 2 bases, leaving 6 bases not matched to a gene. Germline V gene lookup returns CDR1 MNHEY and CDR2 SMNVEV (reference sequence). This CDR3 has 17 amino acids.

The gene calls are TRBV7-2 and TRBJ2-7; the D gene could be TRBD1 or TRBD2 (5 bases each). Trimming cost V 5 bases and J 3 bases, with 17 bases left between them. Germline loops: CDR1 SGHTA, CDR2 FQGNSA. The CDR3 has 15 residues. CDR3 amino acids: CASSPIGAAHYEQYF. DNA of the CDR3: TGTGCCAGCAGCCCCATCGGGGCGGCACACTACGAGCAGTACTTC.

The chain is built from TRBV7-9 and TRBJ1-4; a possible D gene is TRBD1 (6 bases). The V gene lost 5 bases and the J gene lost 2 bases, with 18 bases spanning the gap. CDR3 length equals 17 residues. Per the germline V gene, CDR1 is SEHNR and CDR2 is FQNEAQ (reference sequence). The DNA of the CDR3 is TGTGCCAGCAGCATCCGGGACACTCAGGCGACTAATGAAAAACTGTTTTTT. Its translation: CASSIRDTQATNEKLFF.

The chain recombines TRBV7-9 with TRBJ1-3; 7 bases are a match to TRBD1. The CDR3 runs to 16 residues. CDR1 is SEHNR and CDR2 is FQNEAQ in the germline V gene (reference sequence). Trimming at V came to 5 bases and at J to 4 bases, leaving 11 bases not matched to a gene. CDR3 DNA: TGTGCCAGCAGCATATCAGGGGGTTCAGCGGGAAACACCATATATTTT. This sequence encodes CASSISGGSAGNTIYF.